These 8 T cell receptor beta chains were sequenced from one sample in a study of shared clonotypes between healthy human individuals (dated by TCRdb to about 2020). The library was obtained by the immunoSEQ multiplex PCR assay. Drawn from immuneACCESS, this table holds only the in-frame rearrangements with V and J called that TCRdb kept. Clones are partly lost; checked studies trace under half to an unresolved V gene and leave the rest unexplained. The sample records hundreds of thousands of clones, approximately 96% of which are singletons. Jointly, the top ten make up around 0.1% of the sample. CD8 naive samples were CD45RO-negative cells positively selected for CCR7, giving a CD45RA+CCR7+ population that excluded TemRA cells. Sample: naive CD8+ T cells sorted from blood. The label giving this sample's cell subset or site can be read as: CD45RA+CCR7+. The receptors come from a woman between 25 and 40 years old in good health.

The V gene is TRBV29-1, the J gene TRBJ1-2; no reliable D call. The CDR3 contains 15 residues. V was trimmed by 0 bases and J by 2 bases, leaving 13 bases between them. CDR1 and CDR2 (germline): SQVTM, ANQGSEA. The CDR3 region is CSVEDPNSKNYGYTF. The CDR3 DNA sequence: TGCAGCGTTGAAGACCCCAACAGTAAGAACTATGGCTACACCTTC.

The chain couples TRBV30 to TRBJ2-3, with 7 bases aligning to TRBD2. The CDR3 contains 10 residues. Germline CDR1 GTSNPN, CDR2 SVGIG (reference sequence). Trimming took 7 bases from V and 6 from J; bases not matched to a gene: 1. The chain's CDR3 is CALAGDTQYF. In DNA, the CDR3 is TGTGCCTTAGCGGGCGATACGCAGTATTTT.

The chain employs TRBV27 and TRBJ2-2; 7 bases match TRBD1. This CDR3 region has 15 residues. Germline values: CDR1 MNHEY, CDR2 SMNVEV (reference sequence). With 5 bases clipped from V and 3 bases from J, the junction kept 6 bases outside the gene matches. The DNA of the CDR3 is TGTGCCAGCAGTCCCCTGACAGGGTACACCGGGGAGCTGTTTTTT. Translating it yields CASSPLTGYTGELFF.

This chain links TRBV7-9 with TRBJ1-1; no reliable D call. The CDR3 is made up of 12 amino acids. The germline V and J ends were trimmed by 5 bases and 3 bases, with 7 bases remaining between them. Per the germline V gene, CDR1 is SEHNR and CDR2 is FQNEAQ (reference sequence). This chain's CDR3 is CASSQTDTEAFF. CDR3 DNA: TGTGCCAGCAGCCAGACTGACACTGAAGCTTTCTTT. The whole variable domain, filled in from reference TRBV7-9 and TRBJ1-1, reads DTGVSQNPRHKITKRGQNVTFRCDPISEHNRLYWYRQTLGQGPEFLTYFQNEAQLEKSRLLSDRFSAERPKGSFSTLEIQRTEQGDSAMYLCASSQTDTEAFFGQGTRLTVV.

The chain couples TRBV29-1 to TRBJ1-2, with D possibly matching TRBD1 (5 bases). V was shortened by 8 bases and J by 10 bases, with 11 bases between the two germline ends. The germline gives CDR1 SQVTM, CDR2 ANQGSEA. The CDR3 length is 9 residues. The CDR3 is CSCGGAYTF. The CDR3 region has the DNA TGCAGCTGCGGGGGAGCCTACACCTTC.

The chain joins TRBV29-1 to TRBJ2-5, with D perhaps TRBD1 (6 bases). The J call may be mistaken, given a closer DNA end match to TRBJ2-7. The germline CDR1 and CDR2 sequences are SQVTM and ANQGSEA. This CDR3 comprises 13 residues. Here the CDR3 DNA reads TGCAGCGTTGGTATGGGGGCCCGGTACGAGCAGTACTTC. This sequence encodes CSVGMGARYEQYF.

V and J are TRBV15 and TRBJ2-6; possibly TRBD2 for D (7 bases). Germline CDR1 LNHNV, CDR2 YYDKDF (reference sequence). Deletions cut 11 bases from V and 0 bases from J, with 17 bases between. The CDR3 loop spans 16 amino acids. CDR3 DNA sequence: TGTGCCGCGGGGGCCAGGGAGGGCTCTGGGGCCAACGTCCTGACTTTC. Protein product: CAAGAREGSGANVLTF.

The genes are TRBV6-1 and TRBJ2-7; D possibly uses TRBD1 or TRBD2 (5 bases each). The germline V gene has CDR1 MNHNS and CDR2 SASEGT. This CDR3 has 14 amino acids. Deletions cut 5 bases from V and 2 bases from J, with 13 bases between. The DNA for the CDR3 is TGTGCCAGCAGTCTTGGGACGGTGACCTACGAGCAGTACTTC. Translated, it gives CASSLGTVTYEQYF.